This passage covers 8 T cell receptor beta chains from one sample sequenced in a study of monozygotic twins with inflammatory bowel disease (dated by TCRdb to about 2019). The receptor library was made with 5' RACE. The data were produced on an Illumina HiSeq 2500. TCRdb reanalyzed the reads, keeping one entry per CDR3 protein sequence and omitting DNA. The sample table records about 330,000 distinct CDR3 sequences. The ten largest clones capture around 2% of the sample. The sequenced sample consisted of blood. The receptors come from a human donor with ulcerative colitis or Crohn's disease, or a healthy co-twin of an affected twin (not recorded which).

V usage is TRBV7-9 and J usage is TRBJ2-1. In germline, CDR1 is SEHNR, CDR2 FQNEAQ (reference sequence). The CDR3 loop spans 14 amino acids. CDR3 protein: CASSSPEAYNEQFF.

The V call is TRBV10-3, the J call TRBJ2-1. Germline V lookup: CDR1 ENHRY, CDR2 SYGVKD. The CDR3 spans 13 residues. The CDR3 sequence: CAISQLSLNEQFF.

The rearrangement joins TRBV5-6 to TRBJ2-7. Germline-derived CDR1 and CDR2 are SGHDT and YYEEEE. CDR3 length: 15 amino acids. The CDR3 loop reads CASSSQINNDYEQYF.

This chain connects TRBV20-1 to TRBJ1-1; TCRdb indicates TRBD1, and absent DNA this call remains unverified. The germline V gene encodes CDR1 DFQATT and CDR2 SNEGSKA (reference sequence). CDR3 length: 12 residues. This CDR3 is CSARAGTGGAFF.

CDR3 amino acids: CASSVGATGSVDTEAFF. The chain is built from TRBV9 and TRBJ1-1; TCRdb calls TRBD1, which cannot be checked without DNA. The CDR3 totals 17 residues. CDR1 and CDR2 (germline): SGDLS, YYNGEE.

The chain recombines TRBV28 with TRBJ1-5; TCRdb designates TRBD1, a call that cannot be tested without DNA. This CDR3 has 15 residues. Germline CDR1 reads MDHEN; CDR2 reads SYDVKM. The CDR3 loop reads CASRPQGAQGQPQHF.

The rearrangement joins TRBV7-9 to TRBJ2-3; the TCRdb call, TRBD1, lacks DNA for checking. Germline CDR1 reads SEHNR; CDR2 reads FQNEAQ (reference sequence). The CDR3 is made up of 14 amino acids. CDR3 region: CASSFRDYRDTQYF.

This rearrangement joins TRBV20-1 to TRBJ1-5; the TCRdb D gene call, TRBD1, has no DNA to confirm it. CDR1 DFQATT and CDR2 SNEGSKA come from the germline V gene (reference sequence). This CDR3 is 13 amino acids long. The chain's CDR3 is CSANDRPNQPQHF.